Shown below are 29 T cell receptor beta chains from a single sample sequenced in a study of breast tumors, draining lymph nodes, adjacent tissues. The lymph nodes were axillary draining lymph nodes from breast cancer patients. TCRdb redid the calling of the multiplex PCR reads with MiXCR, one entry per CDR3 protein. The data contain 150,000 to 200,000 distinct CDR3 sequences, 30% to 35% of them singletons. The sample was axillary lymph node tissue. Source of these receptors: a female donor with breast cancer. Some clones in this sample may be carry-over from other donors' samples.

Many counts were recorded for this clonotype. The chain has TRBV12-3 or TRBV12-4 and TRBJ1-4; D gene unclear. The CDR3 sequence is 16 residues long. V lost 3 bases, J lost 6 bases, and 17 bases lay in between. CDR3 bases: TGTGCCAGCAGTTTCACTCGACGGGTCACGGATGAAAAACTGTTTTTT. Translating it yields CASSFTRRVTDEKLFF.

V is TRBV7-9 and J is TRBJ1-1; D ambiguous. V was pared by 1 base and J by 0 bases, with 6 bases between. The CDR3 is made up of 14 amino acids. The germline gives CDR1 SEHNR, CDR2 FQNEAQ (reference sequence). In nucleotides, the CDR3 is TGTGCCAGCAGCTTAGGTTCAATGAACACTGAAGCTTTCTTT. Its protein product is CASSLGSMNTEAFF.

There are a few counts of this clonotype. The chain employs TRBV3-2 and TRBJ2-7; the DNA was not used to check the table's D call, TRBD2. TRBV3-2 is listed as a pseudogene. The CDR3 is made up of 19 amino acids. The chain's CDR3 is CASSREASEAGVPASEQYF. In DNA, the CDR3 is TGTGCCAGCAGCCGAGAGGCGTCGGAAGCGGGAGTCCCGGCAAGCGAGCAGTACTTC.

This clonotype has ten or more counts. One junction end disagrees with the germline gene, perhaps due to a read error. The chain combines TRBV7-7 with TRBJ2-2; D is undetermined. CDR3 size: 13 residues. CDR1 SSHAT and CDR2 FNYEAQ come from the germline V gene (reference sequence). CDR3 residues: CASSLSATGELFF. The DNA for the CDR3 is TGTGCTAGCAGCTTGAGTGCCACCGGGGAGCTGTTTTTT. The entire variable domain, with the rest obtained from reference TRBV7-7 and TRBJ2-2, is as follows: GAGVSQSPRYKVTKRGQDVTLRCDPISSHATLYWYQQALGQGPEFLTYFNYEAQPDKSGLPSDRFSAERPEGSISTLTIQRTEQRDSAMYRCASSLSATGELFFGEGSRLTVL.

The table lists this clonotype with a few counts. A much bigger clone sits one base away, suggesting this may be a read error. The rearrangement links TRBV12-3 or TRBV12-4 to TRBJ1-2; TRBD1 matches at 8 bases. This CDR3 comprises 13 residues. Trimming removed 3 bases from V and 7 bases from J; junction bases left unmatched: 4. The CDR3 coding sequence is TGTGCCAGCAGTTTCCAGGGGGCTTTTGGCTACACCTTC. Amino acids: CASSFQGAFGYTF.

At least ten counts were recorded for this clonotype. This rearrangement joins TRBV7-2 to TRBJ2-2, with 7 bases that match TRBD2. The germline V gene has CDR1 SGHTA and CDR2 FQGNSA. The CDR3 covers 17 residues. V gave up 1 base and J gave up 9 bases; unmatched junction bases: 14. The CDR3 DNA is TGTGCCAGCAGCTTAGGGATTAGCGGCGGGAGTCCGTGGGAGCTGTTTTTT. It specifies CASSLGISGGSPWELFF. Based on the CDR3 plus reference TRBV7-2 and TRBJ2-2, the full variable domain is GAGVSQSPSNKVTEKGKDVELRCDPISGHTALYWYRQSLGQGLEFLIYFQGNSAPDKSGLPSDRFSAERTGGSVSTLTIQRTQQEDSAVYLCASSLGISGGSPWELFFGEGSRLTVL.

This clonotype came up many times. This rearrangement joins TRBV27 to TRBJ1-5, with 8 bases identical to TRBD1. With 3 bases clipped from V and 5 bases from J, the junction kept 3 bases outside the gene matches. Germline CDR1 MNHEY, CDR2 SMNVEV (reference sequence). The CDR3 is 14 residues long. The CDR3: CASSFQGAHQPQHF. CDR3 DNA: TGTGCCAGCAGTTTTCAGGGGGCCCATCAGCCCCAGCATTTT.

The table lists this clonotype with a few counts. A read error may explain this, as a much larger clone is one base away. This chain joins TRBV20-1 and TRBJ2-1; tentative D call: TRBD2 (6 bases). The CDR3 has 14 residues. Germline V lookup: CDR1 DFQATT, CDR2 SNEGSKA (reference sequence). In nucleotides, the CDR3 is TGCAGTGCTAGAGCACGGGACTTATACACTGAGCAGTTCTTC. It is translated as CSARARDLYTEQFF.

The sample holds many counts of this clonotype. The CDR3 nucleotides read TGCAGTGCTAGAGTCGGGACAGGGGGATCACCCCTCCACTTT. It codes for CSARVGTGGSPLHF. V and J are TRBV20-1 and TRBJ1-6, with 11 positions matching TRBD1. There are 14 residues in the CDR3. The ends lost 1 base at V and 10 bases at J; junction bases unmatched: 3. Germline lookup yields CDR1 DFQATT and CDR2 SNEGSKA (reference sequence).

Ten or more counts support this clonotype. The V call is TRBV4-2, the J call TRBJ1-5; 8 positions agree with TRBD1. The CDR3 is 14 residues long. J gave up 6 bases and V 1 base, and 2 bases lay outside the gene matches. CDR1 and CDR2 (germline): LGHNA, YNFKEQ. In DNA, the CDR3 is TGTGCCAGCAGCCAAGTAACAGGGGGTCAGCCCCAGCATTTT. This encodes CASSQVTGGQPQHF.

This clonotype has a count of ten or more. The chain recombines TRBV30 with TRBJ1-4; 7 bases match TRBD1. The germline CDR1 and CDR2 sequences are GTSNPN and SVGIG (reference sequence). The ends lost 3 bases at V and 7 bases at J; junction bases unmatched: 2. The CDR3 extends over 12 amino acids. CDR3 sequence (DNA): TGTGCCTGGAGGGGGGACAGTGAAAAACTGTTTTTT. Translated, it gives CAWRGDSEKLFF.

The J gene is TRBJ2-1, the V gene TRBV9; D is perhaps TRBD1 (5 bases). The CDR3 consists of 16 residues. Germline loops: CDR1 SGDLS, CDR2 YYNGEE. The V end lost 2 bases, the J end lost 4 bases, and 16 bases lay between the germline ends. CDR3 residues: CASSVQGGASYNEQFF. The CDR3, as DNA: TGTGCCAGCAGCGTCCAGGGTGGGGCTTCTTACAATGAGCAGTTCTTC.

This clonotype has at least ten counts. This chain connects TRBV4-3 to TRBJ1-3; tentative D call: TRBD1 (5 bases). Looked up from germline, CDR1 is LGHNA and CDR2 is YSLEER. V lost 0 bases to trimming and J lost 4 bases, with 13 bases between them. This CDR3 has 16 amino acids. The CDR3 nucleotides read TGCGCCAGCAGCCAAGATCCCGCAGGGATCGGAAACACCATATATTTT. Protein sequence: CASSQDPAGIGNTIYF.

V and J are TRBV28 and TRBJ2-3; D remains ambiguous. The V end was cut by 6 bases, the J end by 2 bases, with 12 bases between. CDR3 length: 14 residues. The germline V gene encodes CDR1 MDHEN and CDR2 SYDVKM. CDR3 sequence reads: CASSPPRTTDTQYF. As DNA, the CDR3 is TGTGCCAGCAGCCCCCCGCGGACCACAGATACGCAGTATTTT.

Points on this clonotype: No conserved phenylalanine or tryptophan is present at the end of the CDR3, so a read error is the likely explanation. The chain combines TRBV10-3 with TRBJ1-2; D not certain. This CDR3 comprises 12 residues. The germline V gene has CDR1 ENHRY and CDR2 SYGVKD. The CDR3 sequence is CAISEGEGGYTS. In DNA, the CDR3 is TGTGCCATTAGTGAGGGAGAAGGTGGCTACACCTCC.

In its sample, this clonotype was seen many times. The chain is built from TRBV5-1 and TRBJ2-3; TRBD2 matches at 10 bases. Per germline, CDR1 SGHRS and CDR2 YFSETQ. The V gene end was trimmed by 4 bases and the J gene end by 0 bases; junction bases not matched to a gene: 5. The CDR3 sequence is 16 residues long. The CDR3 is CASSEGTSVSTDTQYF. The CDR3 region has the DNA TGCGCCAGCAGCGAAGGGACTAGCGTGAGCACAGATACGCAGTATTTT.

There are many counts of this clonotype. The rearrangement uses TRBV24-1 and TRBJ2-1; 9 bases are a match to TRBD1. J gave up 7 bases and V 7 bases, and 10 bases lay outside the gene matches. This CDR3 region has 15 residues. Germline V gene data show CDR1 as KGHDR and CDR2 as SFDVKD. The CDR3 is CATSRRDRDNNEQFF. The CDR3 nucleotides read TGTGCCACCAGCCGCCGGGACAGGGATAATAATGAGCAGTTCTTC.

This clonotype showed up just a few times. This chain connects TRBV18 to TRBJ2-7; 7 bases map to TRBD2. The V gene's germline CDR1 is KGHSH and CDR2 LQKENI. This CDR3 region has 16 residues. The V segment lost 0 bases and the J segment 3 bases; nucleotides outside the gene matches: 8. The CDR3 spells CASSPPTTGGLYEQYF. CDR3 nucleotides: TGTGCCAGCTCACCACCGACCACGGGGGGTCTCTACGAGCAGTACTTC. The full variable domain, with the rest looked up from reference TRBV18 and TRBJ2-7, is NAGVMQNPRHLVRRRGQEARLRCSPMKGHSHVYWYRQLPEEGLKFMVYLQKENIIDESGMPKERFSAEFPKEGPSILRIQQVVRGDSAAYFCASSPPTTGGLYEQYFGPGTRLTVT.

Notes on this clonotype: A much larger clone lies one base from this, so it may be a read error. The chain's CDR3 is CAGSQDRNTIYF. The CDR3 coding sequence is TGTGCCGGCAGCCAAGATCGGAACACCATATATTTT. The chain links TRBV3-1 to TRBJ1-3, with D uncertain. The CDR3 is 12 amino acids. CDR1 LGHDT and CDR2 YNNKEL come from the germline V gene (reference sequence). Based on the CDR3 plus reference TRBV3-1 and TRBJ1-3, the full variable domain is DTAVSQTPKYLVTQMGNDKSIKCEQNLGHDTMYWYKQDSKKFLKIMFSYNNKELIINETVPNRFSPKSPDKAHLNLHINSLELGDSAVYFCAGSQDRNTIYFGEGSWLTVV.

This rearrangement joins TRBV19 to TRBJ1-5; 9 bases map to TRBD1. Trimming took 9 bases from V and 7 from J; bases not matched to a gene: 7. Germline V gives CDR1 LNHDA, CDR2 SQIVND (reference sequence). The CDR3 runs 13 residues. DNA of the CDR3: TGTGCCAGCCTAAGACAGGGGGGACAGCCCCAGCATTTT. Protein product: CASLRQGGQPQHF. Full variable domain (rest looked up from reference TRBV19 and TRBJ1-5): DGGITQSPKYLFRKEGQNVTLSCEQNLNHDAMYWYRQDPGQGLRLIYYSQIVNDFQKGDIAEGYSVSREKKESFPLTVTSAQKNPTAFYLCASLRQGGQPQHFGDGTRLSIL.

Many counts were recorded for this clonotype. This sequence joins TRBV4-1 and TRBJ2-5, with 11 bases fitting TRBD2. CDR1 and CDR2 (germline): MGHRA, YSYEKL. The CDR3 has 15 residues. Trimming took 3 bases from V and 3 from J; bases not matched to a gene: 3. CDR3 amino acids: CASSQEGLAEETQYF. The DNA for the CDR3 is TGCGCCAGCAGCCAGGAGGGACTAGCGGAAGAGACCCAGTACTTC.

As concerns this clonotype: One base away lies a much larger clone, so this may be a sequencing read error. V usage is TRBV7-7 and J usage is TRBJ2-1; TRBD2 might be the D (6 bases). The germline CDR1 and CDR2 sequences are SSHAT and FNYEAQ (reference sequence). This CDR3 has 17 residues. CDR3 coding DNA: TGTGCTAGCAGCTTGGGGACCCGGGGGTGGGAAGGAGAGCCCCAGTTCTTC. As protein: CASSLGTRGWEGEPQFF.

This clonotype was counted at least ten times. This chain connects TRBV7-2 to TRBJ2-7, with TRBD1 as a possible D gene (5 bases). Trimming took off 4 bases at V and 5 bases at J, with 18 bases between the two ends. The CDR3 runs 15 residues. Per the germline V gene, CDR1 is SGHTA and CDR2 is FQGNSA. CDR3 nucleotide sequence: TGTGCCAGCAGCTGGGCACCAGGGTCTAAAAACGAGCAGTACTTC. Its translation: CASSWAPGSKNEQYF.

This clonotype showed up just a few times. The CDR3 nucleotides read TGTGCCAGCAGCGGCGTCCGGGGAGGACTCACTGAAGCTTTCTTT. Translated: CASSGVRGGLTEAFF. The chain has TRBV9 and TRBJ1-1; D call uncertain. Looked up from germline, CDR1 is SGDLS and CDR2 is YYNGEE. The CDR3 extends over 15 amino acids. With 3 bases removed from V and 4 bases from J, the gap between germline ends came to 16 bases.

The rearrangement links TRBV2 to TRBJ2-1; 11 nucleotides agree with TRBD2. Germline loops: CDR1 SNHLY, CDR2 FYNNEI. The CDR3 consists of 15 residues. The V gene end was trimmed by 7 bases and the J gene end by 8 bases; junction bases not matched to a gene: 10. CDR3 sequence (DNA): TGTGCCAGCAACCAGGCTCTAGCGGGGGGCTATGAGCAGTTCTTC. Amino acids: CASNQALAGGYEQFF.

There are many counts of this clonotype. CDR3 residues: CASSSRTRSAGETQYF. CDR3 in DNA: TGTGCCAGCAGTTCGAGGACTAGATCGGCCGGTGAGACCCAGTACTTC. The V and J genes are TRBV12-3 or TRBV12-4 and TRBJ2-5, with TRBD2 matching over 7 bases. J was trimmed by 5 bases and V by 4 bases; bases with no gene match: 13. The CDR3 runs 16 residues.

The chain employs TRBV20-1 and TRBJ1-2; TRBD1 agrees at 7 bases. The CDR3 covers 13 residues. Germline loops: CDR1 DFQATT, CDR2 SNEGSKA (reference sequence). Trimming took 6 bases from V and 3 from J; bases not matched to a gene: 7. CDR3 loop: CSAPHGTDYGYTF. The CDR3 DNA follows: TGCAGTGCGCCACACGGGACAGACTATGGCTACACCTTC.

This clonotype showed up many times. The V and J genes are TRBV27 and TRBJ1-2, with 9 bases aligning to TRBD1. Germline V lookup: CDR1 MNHEY, CDR2 SMNVEV (reference sequence). The CDR3 length is 16 residues. J was trimmed by 6 bases and V by 0 bases; bases with no gene match: 8. In DNA, the CDR3 is TGTGCCAGCAGTTTATCGGGACAGGGAGGGAAAAATGGCTACACCTTC. Residues: CASSLSGQGGKNGYTF.

The V call is TRBV7-3, the J call TRBJ2-7; 7 nucleotides agree with TRBD2. This CDR3 is built from 15 residues. Germline CDR1 SGHTA, CDR2 FQGTGA. Trimming removed 2 bases from V and 4 bases from J; junction bases left unmatched: 8. The CDR3 nucleotides are TGTGCCAGCAGCTTAGGTGCTAGCGGACCATACGAGCAGTACTTC. This encodes CASSLGASGPYEQYF.